The sequence of this TCR beta chain was determined in a study of T cell changes during pregnancy in multiple sclerosis. From germline, CDR1 is LGHNA and CDR2 YSLEER. The V and J ends lost 5 bases and 3 bases, in that order; junction bases with no gene match: 12. The CDR3 spans 17 residues. Only in-frame clones appear in the TCRdb table, and some are missing; sequencing was by immunoSEQ multiplex PCR. The data show tens of thousands of clones, with 92% seen just once and 1.1% to 1.5% held by the top ten. The TCR sequence derives from a female donor in good health, enrolled as a control in a pregnancy study. Sample: peripheral blood, taken in the second trimester of pregnancy. The chain joins TRBV4-3 to TRBJ2-7, with 11 bases fitting TRBD2. CDR3 in amino acids: CASSKRRLAGPIYEQYF. In DNA form, the CDR3 reads TGCGCCAGCAGCAAAAGGCGACTAGCGGGGCCAATCTACGAGCAGTACTTC.